This entry lists 26 T cell receptor beta chains sequenced from one sample in a study of blood T cell repertoires in COVID-19. Repertoires were generated with immunoSEQ multiplex PCR, while TCRdb's copy carries only in-frame clones and drops some. The sample lists roughly 150,000 clones, 70% to 90% seen once, with 7% to 10% in the top ten. The sample taken for sequencing was peripheral blood. The receptors originated from a woman in her sixties with COVID-19, enrolled during active disease.

The V and J genes are TRBV11-2 and TRBJ1-3, with a weak D call TRBD1 (5 bases). CDR3 length: 14 amino acids. From germline, CDR1 is SGHAT and CDR2 FQNNGV. V shed 1 base and J shed 8 bases, with 12 bases lying between them. The CDR3 DNA sequence: TGTGCCAGCAGCTTAGTCCAGGGTACGCACACCATATATTTT. Translation gives CASSLVQGTHTIYF. Drawing the rest from reference TRBV11-2 and TRBJ1-3, the complete variable domain is EAGVAQSPRYKIIEKRQSVAFWCNPISGHATLYWYQQILGQGPKLLIQFQNNGVVDDSQLPKDRFSAERLKGVDSTLKIQPAKLEDSAVYLCASSLVQGTHTIYFGEGSWLTVV.

The rearrangement joins TRBV2 to TRBJ1-1, with 9 bases that match TRBD1. The CDR3 has 14 amino acids. Germline loops: CDR1 SNHLY, CDR2 FYNNEI. The V segment lost 6 bases and the J segment 5 bases; nucleotides outside the gene matches: 7. CDR3 DNA: TGTGCCAGCAGGCCACAGGGGGCCCTGACTGAAGCTTTCTTT. Protein: CASRPQGALTEAFF. The entire variable domain, with the rest obtained from reference TRBV2 and TRBJ1-1, is as follows: EPEVTQTPSHQVTQMGQEVILRCVPISNHLYFYWYRQILGQKVEFLVSFYNNEISEKSEIFDDQFSVERPDGSNFTLKIRSTKLEDSAMYFCASRPQGALTEAFFGQGTRLTVV.

The rearrangement uses TRBV19 and TRBJ1-3; TRBD1 is a possible D gene (5 bases). V lost 0 bases and J 7 bases, leaving 13 bases between the germline ends. In germline, CDR1 is LNHDA, CDR2 SQIVND (reference sequence). The CDR3 covers 15 residues. The CDR3 nucleotides read TGTGCCAGTAGTATAGAACGGACAATCGGGAACACCATATATTTT. Translating it yields CASSIERTIGNTIYF. Drawing the rest from reference TRBV19 and TRBJ1-3, the complete variable domain is DGGITQSPKYLFRKEGQNVTLSCEQNLNHDAMYWYRQDPGQGLRLIYYSQIVNDFQKGDIAEGYSVSREKKESFPLTVTSAQKNPTAFYLCASSIERTIGNTIYFGEGSWLTVV.

This clone was seen just once. The V gene is TRBV18, the J gene TRBJ2-7; perhaps TRBD1 as D (5 bases). The germline V gene encodes CDR1 KGHSH and CDR2 LQKENI. V lost 1 base to trimming and J lost 5 bases, with 12 bases between them. This CDR3 is built from 14 residues. The CDR3 region has the DNA TGTGCCAGCTCACCACGGCAGGGAAGCAACGAGCAGTACTTC. Protein sequence: CASSPRQGSNEQYF. The full variable domain, with the rest looked up from reference TRBV18 and TRBJ2-7, is NAGVMQNPRHLVRRRGQEARLRCSPMKGHSHVYWYRQLPEEGLKFMVYLQKENIIDESGMPKERFSAEFPKEGPSILRIQQVVRGDSAAYFCASSPRQGSNEQYFGPGTRLTVT.

The rearrangement joins TRBV7-9 to TRBJ1-4; 7 bases are shared with TRBD1. The CDR3 contains 15 residues. CDR1 and CDR2 (germline): SEHNR, FQNEAQ (reference sequence). V gave up 0 bases and J gave up 5 bases; unmatched junction bases: 3. CDR3 amino acids: CASSLAGQNNEKLFF. DNA of the CDR3: TGTGCCAGCAGCTTAGCGGGACAGAACAATGAAAAACTGTTTTTT.

The gene calls are TRBV5-6 and TRBJ1-5; maybe TRBD1 (6 bases). The V and J ends lost 0 bases and 5 bases respectively, with 9 bases between them. Germline CDR1 SGHDT, CDR2 YYEEEE. This CDR3 has 14 residues. CDR3 in DNA: TGTGCCAGCAGCTTGGGTAGGGGGTATCAGCCCCAGCATTTT. Translated, it gives CASSLGRGYQPQHF. The full variable domain, completed using reference TRBV5-6 and TRBJ1-5, is DAGVTQSPTHLIKTRGQQVTLRCSPKSGHDTVSWYQQALGQGPQFIFQYYEEEERQRGNFPDRFSGHQFPNYSSELNVNALLLGDSALYLCASSLGRGYQPQHFGDGTRLSIL.

The V gene is TRBV6-5, the J gene TRBJ1-1, with 8 bases identical to TRBD1. V was pared by 2 bases and J by 0 bases, with 2 bases of the junction left unmatched. The CDR3 has 15 residues. Looked up from germline, CDR1 is MNHEY and CDR2 is SVGAGI. CDR3: CASSYAGQVNTEAFF. In DNA form, the CDR3 reads TGTGCCAGCAGTTACGCGGGACAGGTGAACACTGAAGCTTTCTTT.

This clone was recorded once. The genes are TRBV5-1 and TRBJ1-5, with D unclear. Germline lookup yields CDR1 SGHRS and CDR2 YFSETQ. Trimming removed 0 bases from V and 4 bases from J, with 5 bases in between. The CDR3 extends over 13 amino acids. The CDR3 DNA reads as TGCGCCAGCAGCTTGGTCCCAAATCAGCCCCAGCATTTT. Protein: CASSLVPNQPQHF.

The chain combines TRBV3-1 (or the pseudogene TRBV3-2) with TRBJ1-2; D gene ambiguous. The CDR3 extends over 19 amino acids. Trimming took off 0 bases at V and 2 bases at J, with 22 bases between the two ends. The germline V gene has CDR1 LGHDT and CDR2 YNNKEL (reference sequence). The CDR3 is CASSQDFGVAQGRNYGYTF. CDR3 sequence (DNA): TGTGCCAGCAGCCAAGATTTCGGCGTCGCTCAAGGGAGGAACTATGGCTACACCTTC.

The chain's CDR3 is CASSRGLPEETQYF. Written as DNA, the CDR3 is TGTGCCAGCTCAAGGGGACTCCCTGAGGAGACCCAGTACTTC. The V call is TRBV18, the J call TRBJ2-5; the D gene is possibly TRBD2 (6 bases). The V end was cut by 5 bases, the J end by 5 bases, with 15 bases between. The CDR3 has 14 amino acids. The germline V gene encodes CDR1 KGHSH and CDR2 LQKENI.

The rearrangement links TRBV18 to TRBJ2-3; TRBD2 matches at 12 bases. Unmatched junction bases numbered 13, after V lost 2 bases and J lost 1 base. The CDR3 contains 20 residues. Germline CDR1 and CDR2: KGHSH and LQKENI. This CDR3 reads CASSPNIPSGRAWGTDTQYF. As DNA, the CDR3 is TGTGCCAGCTCACCAAATATCCCTAGCGGGAGGGCCTGGGGCACAGATACGCAGTATTTT.

To note about this clone: Other nucleotide sequences from this sample produce the same CDR3. The chain combines TRBV19 with TRBJ1-1, with a tentative D call TRBD1 (5 bases). The CDR3 totals 13 residues. Looked up from germline, CDR1 is LNHDA and CDR2 is SQIVND (reference sequence). The V and J ends lost 0 bases and 3 bases respectively, with 5 bases between them. The CDR3 sequence: CASSIDRDTEAFF. As DNA, the CDR3 is TGTGCCAGTAGTATAGACAGGGACACTGAAGCTTTCTTT.

The V gene is TRBV5-1, the J gene TRBJ1-4; 9 bases line up with TRBD1. The CDR3 consists of 16 residues. The J segment lost 4 bases and the V segment lost 4 bases, leaving 8 bases of the junction unmatched. Germline V gene data show CDR1 as SGHRS and CDR2 as YFSETQ. As DNA, the CDR3 is TGCGCCAGCAGCATACAGGGGGCGCAGGGTAATGAAAAACTGTTTTTT. It yields the protein CASSIQGAQGNEKLFF. The full variable domain, with the rest looked up from reference TRBV5-1 and TRBJ1-4, is KAGVTQTPRYLIKTRGQQVTLSCSPISGHRSVSWYQQTPGQGLQFLFEYFSETQRNKGNFPGRFSGRQFSNSRSEMNVSTLELGDSALYLCASSIQGAQGNEKLFFGSGTQLSVL.

To note about this clone: The sample has other DNA sequences that encode this CDR3 too. V gene TRBV12-3 or TRBV12-4 combines with J gene TRBJ2-5, with 7 bases fitting TRBD1. V gave up 6 bases and J gave up 5 bases; unmatched junction bases: 6. The CDR3 contains 13 residues. The CDR3 coding sequence is TGTGCCAGCAGGGAACAGGGGCGGGAGACCCAGTACTTC. Translating it yields CASREQGRETQYF.

This sequence joins TRBV5-1 and TRBJ1-6; D is uncertain. Germline V gene lookup returns CDR1 SGHRS and CDR2 YFSETQ. V was shortened by 4 bases and J by 0 bases, with 17 bases between the two germline ends. The CDR3 extends over 18 amino acids. The chain's CDR3 is CASSADARLSSYNSPLHF. The CDR3 nucleotides read TGCGCCAGCAGCGCTGACGCGAGGCTGAGCTCCTATAATTCACCCCTCCACTTT.

This chain joins TRBV5-4 and TRBJ2-7; TRBD1 is a possible D gene (6 bases). Trimming pared 4 bases from V and 2 bases from J, leaving 16 bases between. CDR1 and CDR2 from the germline V gene are SGHNT and YYREEE (reference sequence). CDR3 size: 15 residues. The CDR3 sequence is CASSRKDRLTYEQYF. The CDR3 coding sequence is TGTGCCAGCAGCCGGAAGGACAGACTAACCTACGAGCAGTACTTC.

V and J are TRBV5-1 and TRBJ2-1; 8 nucleotides align to TRBD2. The CDR3 consists of 13 residues. Germline V CDR1 and CDR2: SGHRS, YFSETQ. J was trimmed by 8 bases and V by 4 bases; bases with no gene match: 5. The CDR3 DNA sequence: TGCGCCAGCAGCCCGCCACTAGCGGATGAGCAGTTCTTC. It encodes CASSPPLADEQFF.

This chain joins TRBV6-4 and TRBJ2-2; a possible D gene is TRBD1 (5 bases). The germline V gene encodes CDR1 MRHNA and CDR2 SNTAGT. V dropped 3 bases and J dropped 6 bases, with 8 bases sitting between them. The CDR3 has 13 amino acids. CDR3 coding DNA: TGTGCCAGCAGTGAGGGGCCCGCCGGGGAGCTGTTTTTT. This gives the protein CASSEGPAGELFF.

The chain joins TRBV5-1 to TRBJ2-5; 15 bases line up with TRBD2. This CDR3 region has 16 residues. Germline lookup yields CDR1 SGHRS and CDR2 YFSETQ. The J segment lost 5 bases and the V segment lost 4 bases, leaving 6 bases of the junction unmatched. DNA of the CDR3: TGCGCCAGCAGCGGACGCGGACTAGCGGGGGGGGAGACCCAGTACTTC. This sequence encodes CASSGRGLAGGETQYF.

The rearrangement links TRBV6-1 to TRBJ1-4; a possible D gene is TRBD1 (5 bases). Trimming removed 2 bases at V and 10 bases at J, with 17 bases between. The germline CDR1 and CDR2 sequences are MNHNS and SASEGT. This CDR3 has 15 amino acids. The CDR3 DNA reads TGTGCCAGCAGTGAAATAGGCCTCCGGGGGGGAAAACTGTTTTTT. Translating gives CASSEIGLRGGKLFF.

This chain uses TRBV6-4 with TRBJ2-2; D is possibly TRBD1 (6 bases). Germline CDR1 and CDR2: MRHNA and SNTAGT. V dropped 5 bases and J dropped 5 bases, with 15 bases sitting between them. CDR3 length: 15 residues. The CDR3 DNA reads as TGTGCCAGCAGTAGGACAGCCCAACGTACCGGGGAGCTGTTTTTT. This encodes CASSRTAQRTGELFF.

This clone was detected ten times or more. Additional DNA sequences in this sample encode the identical CDR3. CDR3 bases: TGTGCCAGCAGTCCCCGACAGGGGCGCACTAACTATGGCTACACCTTC. This codes for CASSPRQGRTNYGYTF. The rearrangement joins TRBV11-2 to TRBJ1-2; 8 bases fit TRBD1. Trimming at V came to 6 bases and at J to 0 bases, leaving 9 bases not matched to a gene. CDR3 length: 16 amino acids. CDR1 and CDR2 from the germline V gene are SGHAT and FQNNGV.

This clone was seen only once. The rearrangement uses TRBV6-2 or TRBV6-3 and TRBJ1-3; TRBD1 is a possible D gene (5 bases). This CDR3 comprises 14 residues. Trimming shortened V by 2 bases and J by 4 bases, and 9 bases separated the two germline ends. CDR1 MNHEY and CDR2 SVGEGT come from the germline V gene. CDR3 residues: CASSYDRIGNTIYF. The DNA of the CDR3 is TGTGCCAGCAGTTACGACAGAATCGGAAACACCATATATTTT.

The chain recombines TRBV5-1 with TRBJ1-1; 7 bases line up with TRBD1. J gave up 1 base and V 4 bases, and 4 bases lay outside the gene matches. This CDR3 contains 14 residues. Germline V CDR1 and CDR2: SGHRS, YFSETQ. The CDR3 DNA sequence: TGCGCCAGCAGCCCCGGGACAGCGAACACTGAAGCTTTCTTT. Protein: CASSPGTANTEAFF.

The rearrangement joins TRBV6-5 to TRBJ1-2; a possible D gene is TRBD1 (6 bases). The CDR3 contains 14 residues. The germline V and J ends were trimmed by 8 bases and 6 bases, with 19 bases remaining between them. In germline, CDR1 is MNHEY, CDR2 SVGAGI. This chain's CDR3 is CASSLGGLIDGYTF. The CDR3 DNA follows: TGTGCCAGCTCCCTGGGGGGGCTGATAGATGGCTACACCTTC.

This rearrangement joins TRBV9 to TRBJ1-3; D call uncertain. Trimming pared 0 bases from V and 0 bases from J, leaving 7 bases between. This CDR3 contains 15 residues. CDR1 is SGDLS and CDR2 is YYNGEE in the germline V gene. The CDR3 sequence: CASSVGPNSGNTIYF. The DNA for the CDR3 is TGTGCCAGCAGCGTAGGGCCGAACTCTGGAAACACCATATATTTT.